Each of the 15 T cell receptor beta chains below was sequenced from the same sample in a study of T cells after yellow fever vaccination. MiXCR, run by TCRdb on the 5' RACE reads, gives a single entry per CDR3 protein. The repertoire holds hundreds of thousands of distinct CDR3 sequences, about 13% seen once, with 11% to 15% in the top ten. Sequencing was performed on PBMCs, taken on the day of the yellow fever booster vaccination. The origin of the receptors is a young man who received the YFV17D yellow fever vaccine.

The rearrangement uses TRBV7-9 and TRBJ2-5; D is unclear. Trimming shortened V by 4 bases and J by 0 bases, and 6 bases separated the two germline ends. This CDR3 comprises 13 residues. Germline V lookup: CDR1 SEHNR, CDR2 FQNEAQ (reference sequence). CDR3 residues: CASSSWNQETQYF. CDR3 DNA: TGTGCCAGCAGCTCATGGAACCAAGAGACCCAGTACTTC.

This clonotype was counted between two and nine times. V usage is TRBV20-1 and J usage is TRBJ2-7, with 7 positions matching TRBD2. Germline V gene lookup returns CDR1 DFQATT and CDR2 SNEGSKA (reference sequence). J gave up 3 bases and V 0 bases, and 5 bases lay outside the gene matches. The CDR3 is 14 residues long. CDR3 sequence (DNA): TGCAGTGCTAGAGATCCCCAGCGGGACTACGAGCAGTACTTC. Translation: CSARDPQRDYEQYF.

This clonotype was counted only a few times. The CDR3 sequence is CSARIPGQGDAGNTIYF. The CDR3 DNA reads as TGCAGTGCTAGAATTCCCGGCCAGGGCGATGCTGGAAACACCATATATTTT. The chain couples TRBV20-1 to TRBJ1-3; a possible D gene is TRBD1 (5 bases). Germline V gives CDR1 DFQATT, CDR2 SNEGSKA (reference sequence). The V end was cut by 2 bases, the J end by 2 bases, with 19 bases between. The CDR3 covers 17 residues.

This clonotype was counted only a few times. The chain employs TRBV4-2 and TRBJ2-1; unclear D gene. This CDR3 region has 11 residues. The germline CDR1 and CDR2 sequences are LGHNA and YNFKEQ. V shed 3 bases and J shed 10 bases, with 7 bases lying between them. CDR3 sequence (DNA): TGTGCCAGCAGCCACCTAAACGAGCAGTTCTTC. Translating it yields CASSHLNEQFF.

The chain's CDR3 is CASSLTELFETQYF. The CDR3 nucleotides are TGTGCCAGCAGCTTAACAGAGTTGTTTGAGACCCAGTACTTC. The chain couples TRBV7-9 to TRBJ2-5; D unresolved. The germline gives CDR1 SEHNR, CDR2 FQNEAQ (reference sequence). V was pared by 2 bases and J by 5 bases, with 12 bases between. This CDR3 is 14 amino acids long.

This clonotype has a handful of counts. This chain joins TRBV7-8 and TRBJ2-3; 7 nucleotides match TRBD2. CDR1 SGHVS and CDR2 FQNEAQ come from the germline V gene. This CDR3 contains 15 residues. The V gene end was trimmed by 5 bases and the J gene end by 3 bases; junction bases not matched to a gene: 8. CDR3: CASSPRGGLTDTQYF. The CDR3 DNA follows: TGTGCCAGCAGCCCCCGGGGAGGGCTAACAGATACGCAGTATTTT.

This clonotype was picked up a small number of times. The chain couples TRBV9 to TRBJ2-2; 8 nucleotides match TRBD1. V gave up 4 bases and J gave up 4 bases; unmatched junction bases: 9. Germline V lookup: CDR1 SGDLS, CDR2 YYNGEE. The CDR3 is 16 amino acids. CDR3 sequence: CASSPGQGAVTGELFF. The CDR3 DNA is TGTGCCAGCAGCCCCGGGCAGGGGGCTGTCACCGGGGAGCTGTTTTTT.

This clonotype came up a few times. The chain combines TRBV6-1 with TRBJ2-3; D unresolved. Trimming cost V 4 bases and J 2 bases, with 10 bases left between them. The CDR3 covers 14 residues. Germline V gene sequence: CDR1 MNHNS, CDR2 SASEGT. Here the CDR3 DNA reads TGTGCCAGCAGTGGGCAGGCCTACACAGATACGCAGTATTTT. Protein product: CASSGQAYTDTQYF.

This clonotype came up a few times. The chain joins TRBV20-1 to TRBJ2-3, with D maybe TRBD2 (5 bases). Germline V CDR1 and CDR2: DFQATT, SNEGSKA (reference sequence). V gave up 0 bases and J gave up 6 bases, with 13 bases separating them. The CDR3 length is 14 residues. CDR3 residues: CSARDIRGADTQYF. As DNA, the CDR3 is TGCAGTGCTAGAGATATACGGGGTGCGGATACGCAGTATTTT.

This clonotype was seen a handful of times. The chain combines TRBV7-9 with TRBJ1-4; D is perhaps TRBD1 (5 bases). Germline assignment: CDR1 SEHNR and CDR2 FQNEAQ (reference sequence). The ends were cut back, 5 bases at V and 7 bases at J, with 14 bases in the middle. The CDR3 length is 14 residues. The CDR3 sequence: CASSTRGDLEKLFF. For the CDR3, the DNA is TGTGCCAGCAGCACCCGGGGGGACCTTGAAAAACTGTTTTTT. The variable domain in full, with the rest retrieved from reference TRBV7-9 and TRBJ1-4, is DTGVSQNPRHKITKRGQNVTFRCDPISEHNRLYWYRQTLGQGPEFLTYFQNEAQLEKSRLLSDRFSAERPKGSFSTLEIQRTEQGDSAMYLCASSTRGDLEKLFFGSGTQLSVL.

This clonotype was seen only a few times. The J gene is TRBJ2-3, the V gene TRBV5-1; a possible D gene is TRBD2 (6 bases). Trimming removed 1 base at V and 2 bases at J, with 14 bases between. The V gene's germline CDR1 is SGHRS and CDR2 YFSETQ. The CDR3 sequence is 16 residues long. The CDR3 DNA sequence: TGCGCCAGCAGCTTGCCGAGCGGAGGGTCCACAGATACGCAGTATTTT. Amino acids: CASSLPSGGSTDTQYF.

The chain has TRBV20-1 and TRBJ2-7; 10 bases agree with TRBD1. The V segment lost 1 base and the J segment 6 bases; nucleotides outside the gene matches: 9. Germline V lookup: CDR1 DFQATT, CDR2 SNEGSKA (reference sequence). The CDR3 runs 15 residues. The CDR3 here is CSARVATGGSSEQYF. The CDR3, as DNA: TGCAGTGCTAGAGTCGCGACAGGGGGCTCGTCCGAGCAGTACTTC.

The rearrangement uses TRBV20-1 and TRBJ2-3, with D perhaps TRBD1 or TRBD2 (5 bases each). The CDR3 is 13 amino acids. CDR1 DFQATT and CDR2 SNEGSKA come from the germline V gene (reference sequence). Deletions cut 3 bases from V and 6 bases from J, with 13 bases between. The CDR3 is CSARGPGPDTQYF. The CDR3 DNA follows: TGCAGTGCTAGGGGCCCGGGACCTGATACGCAGTATTTT.

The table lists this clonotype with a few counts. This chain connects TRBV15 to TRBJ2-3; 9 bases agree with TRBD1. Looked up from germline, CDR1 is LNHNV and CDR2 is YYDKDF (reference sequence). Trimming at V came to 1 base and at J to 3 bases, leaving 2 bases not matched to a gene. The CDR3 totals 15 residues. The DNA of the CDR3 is TGTGCCACCAGCAGAGGGGGACAGGGAACAGATACGCAGTATTTT. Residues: CATSRGGQGTDTQYF.

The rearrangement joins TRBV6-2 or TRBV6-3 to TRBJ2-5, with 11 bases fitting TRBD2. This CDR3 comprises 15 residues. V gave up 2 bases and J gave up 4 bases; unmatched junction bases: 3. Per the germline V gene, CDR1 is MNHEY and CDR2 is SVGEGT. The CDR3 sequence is CASSYRLAGGETQYF. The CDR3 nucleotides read TGTGCCAGCAGTTACCGGCTAGCGGGAGGAGAGACCCAGTACTTC.